This is a list of T cell receptor beta chains from one sample in a study of T cells after yellow fever vaccination. TCRdb analysed the 5' RACE reads with MiXCR anew, one entry per CDR3 protein. The sample contains over 250,000 distinct CDR3 sequences, roughly 5% of which appear only once. Sequenced material: CD4+ T cells sorted from PBMCs, taken on the day of the yellow fever booster vaccination. The source of these receptors is a man younger than 35 who received the YFV17D yellow fever vaccine. CDR3s include the opening cysteine and the closing phenylalanine or tryptophan. D genes are given only for firm matches. Rows may omit the clone size; those that give it use once, few, many or a size class.

J: TRBJ2-3; size: NA; V: TRBV20-1; D: TRBD2; DNA: TGCAGTGCAAACCTAGCGGGGGTAACAGATACGCAGTATTTT; CDR3: CSANLAGVTDTQYF
J: TRBJ1-5; size: NA; V: TRBV20-1; D: NA; DNA: TGCAGTGCTAGCAGAAAAAATCAGCCCCAGCATTTT; CDR3: CSASRKNQPQHF
J: TRBJ2-1; size: many; V: TRBV20-1; D: NA; DNA: TGCAGTACCAGGGGTTCCTACAATGAGCAGTTCTTC; CDR3: CSTRGSYNEQFF
J: TRBJ2-3; size: NA; V: TRBV30; D: NA; DNA: TGTGCCTGGACTTCGCGGAGGGGGCGTGGTACGCAGTATTTT; CDR3: CAWTSRRGRGTQYF
J: TRBJ1-4; size: NA; V: TRBV18; D: NA; DNA: TGTGCCAGCTCCCAGACAGTAGCGAATGAAAAACTGTTTTTT; CDR3: CASSQTVANEKLFF
J: TRBJ2-3; size: NA; V: TRBV28; D: NA; DNA: TGTGCCAGCAGTGCCGGGAGTACGGCAGATACGCAGTATTTT; CDR3: CASSAGSTADTQYF
J: TRBJ2-7; size: NA; V: TRBV2; D: TRBD2; DNA: TGTGCCAGCAGTGGGGGACTAGCGGGCTTCTCCTACGAGCAGTACTTC; CDR3: CASSGGLAGFSYEQYF
J: TRBJ2-1; size: many; V: TRBV6-5; D: NA; DNA: TGTGCCAGCAGTTTCAATTCAAATGAGCAGTTCTTC; CDR3: CASSFNSNEQFF
J: TRBJ2-5; size: few; V: TRBV20-1; D: NA; DNA: TGCAGTGCCGGGACCGTGGGGACCCAGTACTTC; CDR3: CSAGTVGTQYF
J: TRBJ2-2; size: many; V: TRBV6-2/TRBV6-3; D: NA; DNA: TGTGCCAGCAGTTACCCGGATCCCGGGGAGCTGTTTTTT; CDR3: CASSYPDPGELFF
J: TRBJ2-1; size: many; V: TRBV2; D: TRBD1; DNA: TGTGCCAGCAGTGACGACAGGGTCAATGAGCAGTTCTTC; CDR3: CASSDDRVNEQFF
J: TRBJ1-1; size: many; V: TRBV7-2; D: TRBD1; DNA: TGTGCCAGCAGCTTAGGGACAGGGAGGAGGAAAGCTTTCTTT; CDR3: CASSLGTGRRKAFF
J: TRBJ1-1; size: few; V: TRBV12-3/TRBV12-4; D: TRBD1; DNA: TGTGCCAGCAGTTTTTGGAACAGGGGTCCTGAAGCTTTCTTT; CDR3: CASSFWNRGPEAFF
J: TRBJ2-3; size: few; V: TRBV2; D: NA; DNA: TGTGCCAGCAGTCCGGACGCGCAGTATTTT; CDR3: CASSPDAQYF
J: TRBJ2-7; size: few; V: TRBV15; D: TRBD2; DNA: TGTGCCACCAGCAGATCCCTAGCGGGGTTATCCTACGAGCAGTACTTC; CDR3: CATSRSLAGLSYEQYF
J: TRBJ1-1; size: few; V: TRBV20-1; D: NA; DNA: TGCAGTGCTAGCGTCCCCCCAGCGAACACTGAAGCTTTCTTT; CDR3: CSASVPPANTEAFF
J: TRBJ2-1; size: many; V: TRBV27; D: NA; DNA: TGTGCCAGCATGTGGGGGGCGACCAATGAGCAGTTCTTC; CDR3: CASMWGATNEQFF
J: TRBJ1-4; size: few; V: TRBV7-9; D: NA; DNA: TGTGCCAGCAGCTCCGGTATAACTAATGAAAAACTGTTTTTT; CDR3: CASSSGITNEKLFF